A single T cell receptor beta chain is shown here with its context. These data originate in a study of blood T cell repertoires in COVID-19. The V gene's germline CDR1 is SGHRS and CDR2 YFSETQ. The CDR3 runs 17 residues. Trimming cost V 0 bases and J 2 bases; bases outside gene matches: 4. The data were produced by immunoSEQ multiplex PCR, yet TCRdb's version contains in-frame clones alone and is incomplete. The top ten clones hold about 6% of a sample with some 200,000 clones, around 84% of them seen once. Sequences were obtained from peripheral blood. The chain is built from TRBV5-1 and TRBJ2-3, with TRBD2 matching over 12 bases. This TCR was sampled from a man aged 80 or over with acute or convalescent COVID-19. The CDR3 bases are TGCGCCAGCAGCTTGGGTCGGACTAGCGGGAACACAGATACGCAGTATTTT. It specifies CASSLGRTSGNTDTQYF. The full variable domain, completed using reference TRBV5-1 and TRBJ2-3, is KAGVTQTPRYLIKTRGQQVTLSCSPISGHRSVSWYQQTPGQGLQFLFEYFSETQRNKGNFPGRFSGRQFSNSRSEMNVSTLELGDSALYLCASSLGRTSGNTDTQYFGPGTRLTVL.